Following are 26 T cell receptor beta chains from one sample sequenced in a study of T-cell reconstitution after alpha-beta-depleted transplantation in children (TCRdb year 2016). The library was prepared using PCR. Sequencing took place on an Illumina HiSeq 2500. Molecular barcoding was employed in the preparation of TCR libraries, with unique molecular identifiers being used to normalize TCRbeta repertoire quantification. TCRdb's own reprocessing of the public reads used fastp at Q25 and MiXCR and kept productive beta chains. A single entry per CDR3 protein holds the most common genes and DNA from its merged rows. A total of roughly 500,000 distinct CDR3 sequences appear in this sample, 9.5% to 15% of them only once. The leading ten clones occupy around 6% of the sample. Specimen: PBMCs from the stem cell graft donor, collected from the stem cell graft. The receptors were gathered from a human donor who donated a stem cell graft to a child with combined immunodeficiency.

This clonotype was detected many times. This sequence joins TRBV11-2 and TRBJ2-1; D may be TRBD2 (6 bases). Germline loops: CDR1 SGHAT, CDR2 FQNNGV. The CDR3 runs 13 residues. The V and J ends lost 2 bases and 7 bases respectively, with 9 bases between them. The CDR3 loop is CASSLRSGNEQFF. The CDR3 DNA follows: TGTGCCAGCAGCTTACGTAGCGGTAATGAGCAGTTCTTC.

This clonotype was observed at least ten times. The rearrangement joins TRBV6-5 to TRBJ2-3, with 7 bases identical to TRBD1. J lost 1 base, V lost 5 bases, and 6 bases had no gene match. The CDR3 is made up of 15 amino acids. Germline CDR1 reads MNHEY; CDR2 reads SVGAGI. DNA for the CDR3: TGTGCCAGCAGTACCCCCGGGACAGGCACAGATACGCAGTATTTT. It yields the protein CASSTPGTGTDTQYF.

V gene TRBV7-9 combines with J gene TRBJ2-1; D gene uncertain. This CDR3 is 15 amino acids long. Germline V lookup: CDR1 SEHNR, CDR2 FQNEAQ (reference sequence). V lost 1 base to trimming and J lost 10 bases, with 17 bases between them. Here the CDR3 DNA reads TGTGCCAGCAGCTTAGGATCCCTCTCTTTGGGAGAGCAGTTCTTC. It is translated as CASSLGSLSLGEQFF. The variable domain in full, with the rest retrieved from reference TRBV7-9 and TRBJ2-1, is DTGVSQNPRHKITKRGQNVTFRCDPISEHNRLYWYRQTLGQGPEFLTYFQNEAQLEKSRLLSDRFSAERPKGSFSTLEIQRTEQGDSAMYLCASSLGSLSLGEQFFGPGTRLTVL.

This chain joins TRBV5-1 and TRBJ2-2; 8 bases map to TRBD2. V dropped 2 bases and J dropped 6; count of bases not matched to a gene: 3. CDR1 is SGHRS, CDR2 YFSETQ, per germline. The CDR3 has 14 amino acids. The CDR3 bases are TGCGCCAGCAGCTTAAAAGCGGGAGCCGGGGAGCTGTTTTTT. The encoded protein is CASSLKAGAGELFF.

This clonotype came up many times. The CDR3 nucleotides read TGCGCCAGCAGCCCGAGCTTGGGAGGAACGCAGTATTTT. Translated, it gives CASSPSLGGTQYF. The chain links TRBV5-1 to TRBJ2-3; D may be TRBD2 (6 bases). Trimming left V 4 bases short and J 9 bases short, with 15 bases between. The CDR3 contains 13 residues. CDR1 and CDR2 (germline): SGHRS, YFSETQ.

This clonotype was seen more than once but under ten times. The chain has TRBV20-1 and TRBJ2-1, with TRBD2 as a possible D gene (6 bases). CDR3 length: 13 amino acids. Trimming took 2 bases from V and 7 from J, leaving 12 bases between them. Looked up from germline, CDR1 is DFQATT and CDR2 is SNEGSKA (reference sequence). CDR3 loop: CSARRGVANEQFF. For the CDR3, the DNA is TGCAGTGCTAGACGCGGGGTCGCGAATGAGCAGTTCTTC.

This clonotype occurred a few times. The chain links TRBV5-1 to TRBJ2-7; D is unclear. Trimming removed 2 bases from V and 4 bases from J, with 10 bases in between. The germline CDR1 and CDR2 sequences are SGHRS and YFSETQ. There are 13 residues in the CDR3. This CDR3 is CASSFGPRYEQYF. Written as DNA, the CDR3 is TGCGCCAGCAGCTTCGGACCTCGGTACGAGCAGTACTTC. The full variable domain, its missing parts supplied by reference TRBV5-1 and TRBJ2-7, is KAGVTQTPRYLIKTRGQQVTLSCSPISGHRSVSWYQQTPGQGLQFLFEYFSETQRNKGNFPGRFSGRQFSNSRSEMNVSTLELGDSALYLCASSFGPRYEQYFGPGTRLTVT.

This clonotype has just a few counts. The chain uses TRBV12-3 or TRBV12-4 and TRBJ2-7, with D perhaps TRBD1 (6 bases). The CDR3 loop spans 13 amino acids. V was cut by 8 bases and J by 2 bases, with 13 bases left in between. The CDR3 here is CASAEGQPYEQYF. The CDR3 DNA follows: TGTGCCAGCGCGGAAGGACAGCCCTACGAGCAGTACTTC.

The chain joins TRBV2 to TRBJ2-1; 12 nucleotides agree with TRBD1. CDR1 and CDR2 (germline): SNHLY, FYNNEI. V gave up 7 bases and J gave up 8 bases; unmatched junction bases: 3. This CDR3 is built from 13 residues. The CDR3 loop reads CASTGQGAHEQFF. The CDR3 DNA is TGTGCCAGCACGGGACAGGGGGCCCATGAGCAGTTCTTC.

This clonotype came up many times. This chain joins TRBV5-1 and TRBJ2-7, with 7 nucleotides matching TRBD2. The CDR3 is 15 residues long. Germline V CDR1 and CDR2: SGHRS, YFSETQ. J was trimmed by 5 bases and V by 1 base; bases with no gene match: 9. CDR3 residues: CASSLPGGFGDEQYF. CDR3 nucleotides: TGCGCCAGCAGCTTGCCGGGAGGCTTTGGCGACGAGCAGTACTTC.

Only a few counts were recorded for this clonotype. The chain combines TRBV6-7 with TRBJ2-2; D perhaps matches TRBD1 (6 bases). TRBV6-7 is sorted into the ORF group, with uncertain function. The CDR3 sequence is 15 residues long. V was trimmed by 5 bases and J by 0 bases, leaving 10 bases between them. This CDR3 is CASSPHRANTGELFF. The CDR3 DNA reads TGTGCCAGCAGTCCTCACAGGGCGAACACCGGGGAGCTGTTTTTT.

The chain employs TRBV29-1 and TRBJ2-1, with D perhaps being TRBD1 or TRBD2 (5 bases each). Germline V gene lookup returns CDR1 SQVTM and CDR2 ANQGSEA. V lost 3 bases to trimming and J lost 6 bases, with 15 bases between them. The CDR3 covers 14 residues. CDR3 region: CSVDLGERVNEQFF. The DNA for the CDR3 is TGCAGCGTTGATCTGGGGGAGAGGGTCAATGAGCAGTTCTTC.

This clonotype occurred a few times. This chain joins TRBV4-3 and TRBJ1-2, with D hard to call. Germline V gene lookup returns CDR1 LGHNA and CDR2 YSLEER. Trimming pared 3 bases from V and 1 base from J, leaving 6 bases between. The CDR3 has 13 amino acids. CDR3 DNA: TGCGCCAGCAGCCAGACGCTTAACTATGGCTACACCTTC. As protein: CASSQTLNYGYTF.

At least ten counts were recorded for this clonotype. This chain joins TRBV7-8 and TRBJ2-3; D may match TRBD1 or TRBD2 (6 bases each). The CDR3 loop spans 17 amino acids. Trimming cost V 5 bases and J 2 bases, with 20 bases left between them. CDR1 and CDR2 (germline): SGHVS, FQNEAQ. CDR3 sequence reads: CASSPDLGGRYTDTQYF. CDR3 DNA: TGTGCCAGCAGCCCGGACTTAGGGGGGAGATACACAGATACGCAGTATTTT.

This clonotype came up once. The rearrangement links TRBV6-4 to TRBJ1-2, with unresolved D. Trimming cost V 0 bases and J 4 bases, with 9 bases left between them. The CDR3 is 14 residues long. Germline CDR1 and CDR2: MRHNA and SNTAGT. CDR3 sequence reads: CASSDSRTAYGYTF. CDR3 nucleotide sequence: TGTGCCAGCAGTGACTCAAGGACCGCCTATGGCTACACCTTC.

V gene TRBV10-3 combines with J gene TRBJ1-2; a weak D match, TRBD1 (6 bases). Deletions cut 2 bases from V and 6 bases from J, with 13 bases between. CDR1 is ENHRY, CDR2 SYGVKD, per germline. The CDR3 covers 14 residues. CDR3 nucleotide sequence: TGTGCCATCAGTGAGGAAAGGACAGCCAATGGCTACACCTTC. It codes for CAISEERTANGYTF.

This clonotype has ten or more counts. This chain connects TRBV10-3 to TRBJ2-3; 11 bases are a match to TRBD2. Germline lookup yields CDR1 ENHRY and CDR2 SYGVKD. This CDR3 is built from 15 residues. The junction had 3 bases not matched to a gene; V was cut back by 6 bases and J by 1 base. CDR3 coding DNA: TGTGCCATCAGAGCGGGACTAGCGGGCACAGATACGCAGTATTTT. As protein: CAIRAGLAGTDTQYF.

The rearrangement uses TRBV7-6 and TRBJ2-1; 10 bases match TRBD1. The CDR3 runs 17 residues. J gave up 5 bases and V 5 bases, and 12 bases lay outside the gene matches. Germline values: CDR1 SGHVS, CDR2 FNYEAQ. The CDR3 here is CASSERTGTGADNEQFF. CDR3 nucleotide sequence: TGTGCCAGCAGCGAAAGAACCGGGACAGGGGCCGACAATGAGCAGTTCTTC. Combining the CDR3 with reference TRBV7-6 and TRBJ2-1 gives the whole variable domain GAGVSQSPRYKVTKRGQDVALRCDPISGHVSLYWYRQALGQGPEFLTYFNYEAQQDKSGLPNDRFSAERPEGSISTLTIQRTEQRDSAMYRCASSERTGTGADNEQFFGPGTRLTVL.

This clonotype was recorded at least ten times. The CDR3 DNA is TGTGCCAGCAGCTCCCGACAGGGGGCCTACAATGAGCAGTTCTTC. This translates into CASSSRQGAYNEQFF. This chain links TRBV5-6 with TRBJ2-1, with 9 bases matching TRBD1. Germline V CDR1 and CDR2: SGHDT, YYEEEE. This CDR3 comprises 15 residues. V lost 3 bases, J lost 2 bases, and 3 bases stayed unmatched.

This clonotype was recorded at least ten times. V usage is TRBV12-3 or TRBV12-4 and J usage is TRBJ2-1, with D tentatively TRBD1 (5 bases). The CDR3 covers 13 residues. Trimming removed 7 bases from V and 5 bases from J, with 12 bases in between. DNA of the CDR3: TGTGCCAGCAACTCGGTAGGGGACAATGAGCAGTTCTTC. The encoded protein is CASNSVGDNEQFF.

The gene calls are TRBV4-3 and TRBJ2-2, with D uncertain. Germline-derived CDR1 and CDR2 are LGHNA and YSLEER. Between the trimmed V and J ends, which lost 0 bases and 5 bases, there was a span of 4 bases. The CDR3 spans 13 residues. CDR3 protein: CASSQDATGELFF. CDR3 sequence (DNA): TGCGCCAGCAGCCAAGATGCGACCGGGGAGCTGTTTTTT.

This clonotype has more than one count but fewer than ten. This sequence joins TRBV6-2 or TRBV6-3 and TRBJ2-6; D remains unclear. CDR3 size: 15 residues. V lost 2 bases and J 0 bases, leaving 5 bases between the germline ends. Germline V lookup: CDR1 MNHEY, CDR2 SVGEGT. CDR3 residues: CASSYVPSGANVLTF. The CDR3 region has the DNA TGTGCCAGCAGTTACGTTCCCTCTGGGGCCAACGTCCTGACTTTC.

This clonotype occurred a few times. The chain couples TRBV12-3 or TRBV12-4 to TRBJ2-7; 8 bases fit TRBD2. V lost 5 bases and J lost 3; bases outside the gene matches: 6. The CDR3 is 14 residues long. This CDR3 is CASSLRGLVYEQYF. The CDR3 DNA sequence: TGTGCCAGCAGTCTCCGGGGACTAGTCTACGAGCAGTACTTC.

This clonotype was seen many times. The V call is TRBV20-1, the J call TRBJ2-7; D ambiguous. Germline V gives CDR1 DFQATT, CDR2 SNEGSKA (reference sequence). The CDR3 totals 11 residues. V gave up 6 bases and J gave up 6 bases, with 12 bases separating them. CDR3 DNA sequence: TGCAGTGCCGCCACCTGGGGCGAGCAGTACTTC. Residues: CSAATWGEQYF.

J is TRBJ2-7 and V is TRBV6-6, with D possibly matching TRBD1 (6 bases). Per germline, CDR1 MNHNY and CDR2 SVGAGI (reference sequence). The CDR3 has 13 residues. V gave up 7 bases and J gave up 2 bases, with 12 bases separating them. In nucleotides, the CDR3 is TGTGCCAGCACCAGGGGCCCCACCTACGAGCAGTACTTC. Translated: CASTRGPTYEQYF.

The rearrangement uses TRBV12-5 and TRBJ2-1; tentatively, D is TRBD1 (5 bases). The germline V gene has CDR1 LGHNT and CDR2 FRNRAP. Trimming pared 6 bases from V and 8 bases from J, leaving 8 bases between. There are 11 residues in the CDR3. CDR3 amino acids: CASGQGYEQFF. The CDR3 DNA follows: TGTGCTAGTGGCCAGGGCTATGAGCAGTTCTTC.